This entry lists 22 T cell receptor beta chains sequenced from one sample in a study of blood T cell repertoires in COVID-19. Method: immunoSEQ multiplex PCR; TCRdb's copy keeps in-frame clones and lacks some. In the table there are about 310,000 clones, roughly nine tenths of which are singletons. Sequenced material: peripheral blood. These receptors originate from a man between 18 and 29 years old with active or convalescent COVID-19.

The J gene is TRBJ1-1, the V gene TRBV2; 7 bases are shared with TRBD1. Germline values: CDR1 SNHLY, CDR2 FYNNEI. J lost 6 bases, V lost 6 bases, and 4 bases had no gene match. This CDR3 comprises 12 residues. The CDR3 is CASRMGQSEAFF. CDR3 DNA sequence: TGTGCCAGCAGAATGGGACAGTCTGAAGCTTTCTTT. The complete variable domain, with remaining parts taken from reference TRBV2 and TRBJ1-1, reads EPEVTQTPSHQVTQMGQEVILRCVPISNHLYFYWYRQILGQKVEFLVSFYNNEISEKSEIFDDQFSVERPDGSNFTLKIRSTKLEDSAMYFCASRMGQSEAFFGQGTRLTVV.

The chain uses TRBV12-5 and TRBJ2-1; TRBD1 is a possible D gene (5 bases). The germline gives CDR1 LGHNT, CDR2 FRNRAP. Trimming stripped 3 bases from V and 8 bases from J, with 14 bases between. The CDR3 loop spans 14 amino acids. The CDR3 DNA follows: TGTGCTAGTGGTTTAGCTAATCAGGGCGATGAGCAGTTCTTC. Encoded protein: CASGLANQGDEQFF.

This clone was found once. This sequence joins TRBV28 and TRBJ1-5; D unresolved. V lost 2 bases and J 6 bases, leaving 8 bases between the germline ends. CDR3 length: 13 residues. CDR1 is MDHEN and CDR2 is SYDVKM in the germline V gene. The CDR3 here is CASSLVDSQPQHF. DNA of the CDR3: TGTGCCAGCAGTTTAGTTGATAGTCAGCCCCAGCATTTT.

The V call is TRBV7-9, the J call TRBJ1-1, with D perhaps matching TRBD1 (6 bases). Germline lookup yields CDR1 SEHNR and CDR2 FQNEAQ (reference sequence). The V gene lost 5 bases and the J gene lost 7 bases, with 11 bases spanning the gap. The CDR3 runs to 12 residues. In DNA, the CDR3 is TGTGCCAGCAGCCTACAGGGAAATGAAGCTTTCTTT. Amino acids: CASSLQGNEAFF.

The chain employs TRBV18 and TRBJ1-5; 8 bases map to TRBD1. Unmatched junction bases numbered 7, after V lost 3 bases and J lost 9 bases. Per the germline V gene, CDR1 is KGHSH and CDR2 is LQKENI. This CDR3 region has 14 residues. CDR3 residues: CASSPGQGRLPQHF. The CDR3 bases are TGTGCCAGCTCACCTGGACAGGGAAGGCTGCCCCAGCATTTT.

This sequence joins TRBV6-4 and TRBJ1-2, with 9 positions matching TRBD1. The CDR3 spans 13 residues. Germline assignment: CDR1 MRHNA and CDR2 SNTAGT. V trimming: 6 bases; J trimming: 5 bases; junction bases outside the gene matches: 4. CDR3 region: CASSEDRGYGYTF. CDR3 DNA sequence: TGTGCCAGCAGCGAGGACAGGGGATATGGCTACACCTTC.

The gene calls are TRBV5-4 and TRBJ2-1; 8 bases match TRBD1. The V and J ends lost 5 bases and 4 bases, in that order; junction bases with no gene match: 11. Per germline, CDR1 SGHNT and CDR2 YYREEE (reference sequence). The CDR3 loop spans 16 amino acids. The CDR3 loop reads CASSHSAGTGYNEQFF. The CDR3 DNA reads TGTGCCAGCAGTCATTCCGCCGGGACAGGTTACAATGAGCAGTTCTTC.

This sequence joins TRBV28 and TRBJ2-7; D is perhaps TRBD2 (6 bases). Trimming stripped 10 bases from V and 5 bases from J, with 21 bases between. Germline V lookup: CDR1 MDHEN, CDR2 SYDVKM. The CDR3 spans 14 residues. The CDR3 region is CATRPAPPGDEQYF. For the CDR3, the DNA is TGTGCCACCCGCCCGGCGCCGCCGGGAGACGAGCAGTACTTC.

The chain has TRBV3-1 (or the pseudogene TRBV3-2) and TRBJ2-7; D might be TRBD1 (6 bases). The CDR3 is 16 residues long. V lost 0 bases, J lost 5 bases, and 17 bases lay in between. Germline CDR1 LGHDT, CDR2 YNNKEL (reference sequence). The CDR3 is CASSQDPQQGSHEQYF. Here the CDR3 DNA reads TGTGCCAGCAGCCAAGATCCCCAACAGGGAAGCCACGAGCAGTACTTC.

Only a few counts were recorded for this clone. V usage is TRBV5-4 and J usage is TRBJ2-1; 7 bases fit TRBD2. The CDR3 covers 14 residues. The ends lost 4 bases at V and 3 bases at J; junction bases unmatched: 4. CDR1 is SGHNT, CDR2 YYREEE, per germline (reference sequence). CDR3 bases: TGTGCCAGCAGCCCGTGGGAGGGCTACAATGAGCAGTTCTTC. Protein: CASSPWEGYNEQFF.

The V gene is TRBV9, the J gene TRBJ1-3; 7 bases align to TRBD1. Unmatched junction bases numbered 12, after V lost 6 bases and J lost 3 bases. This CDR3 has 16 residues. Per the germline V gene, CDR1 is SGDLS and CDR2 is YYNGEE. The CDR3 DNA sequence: TGTGCCAGCACGTCCCGGGACAGTAGGGGTGGAAACACCATATATTTT. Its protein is CASTSRDSRGGNTIYF.

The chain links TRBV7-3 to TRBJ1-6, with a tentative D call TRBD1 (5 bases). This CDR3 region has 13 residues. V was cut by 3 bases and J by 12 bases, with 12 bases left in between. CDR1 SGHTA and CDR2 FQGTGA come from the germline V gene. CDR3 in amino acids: CASSLRQSLPLHF. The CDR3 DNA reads TGTGCCAGCAGCTTGCGACAGTCCTTACCCCTCCACTTT.

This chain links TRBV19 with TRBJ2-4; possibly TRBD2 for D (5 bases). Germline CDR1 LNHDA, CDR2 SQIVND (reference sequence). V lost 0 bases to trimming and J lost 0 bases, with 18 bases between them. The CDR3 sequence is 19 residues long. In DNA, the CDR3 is TGTGCCAGTAGTATAGATCGGGCCACTCGGGCGGGAGCCAAAAACATTCAGTACTTC. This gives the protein CASSIDRATRAGAKNIQYF.

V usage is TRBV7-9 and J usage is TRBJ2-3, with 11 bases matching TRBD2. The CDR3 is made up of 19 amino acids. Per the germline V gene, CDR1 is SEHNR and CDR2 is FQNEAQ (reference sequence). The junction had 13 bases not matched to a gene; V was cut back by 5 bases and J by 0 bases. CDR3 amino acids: CASSPRGGTSGFSTDTQYF. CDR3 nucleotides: TGTGCCAGCAGCCCACGGGGGGGGACTAGCGGTTTTAGCACAGATACGCAGTATTTT.

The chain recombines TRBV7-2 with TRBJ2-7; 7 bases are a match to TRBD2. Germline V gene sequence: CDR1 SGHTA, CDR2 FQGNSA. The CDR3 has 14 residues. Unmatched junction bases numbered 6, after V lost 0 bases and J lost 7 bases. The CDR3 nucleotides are TGTGCCAGCAGCTTAGCGGGGGGGAATAGGGAGCAGTACTTC. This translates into CASSLAGGNREQYF.

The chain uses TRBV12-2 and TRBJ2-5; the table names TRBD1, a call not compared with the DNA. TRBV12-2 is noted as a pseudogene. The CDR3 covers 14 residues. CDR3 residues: CASRLRGYQETQYF. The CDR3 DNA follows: TGTGCAAGTCGCTTGAGGGGGTACCAAGAGACCCAGTACTTC.

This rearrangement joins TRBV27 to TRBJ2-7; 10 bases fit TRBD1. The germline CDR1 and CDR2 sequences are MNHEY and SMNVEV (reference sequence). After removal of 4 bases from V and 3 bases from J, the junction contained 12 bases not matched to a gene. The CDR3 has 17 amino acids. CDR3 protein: CASSSSVGQGENYEQYF. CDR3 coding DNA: TGTGCCAGCAGTTCTTCTGTTGGACAGGGGGAGAACTACGAGCAGTACTTC.

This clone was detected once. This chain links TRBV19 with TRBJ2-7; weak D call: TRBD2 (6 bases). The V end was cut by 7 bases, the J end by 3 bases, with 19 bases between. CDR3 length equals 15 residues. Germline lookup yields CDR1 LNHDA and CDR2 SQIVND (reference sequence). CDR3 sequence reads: CASTRQGGGIYEQYF. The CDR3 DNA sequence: TGTGCCAGTACCCGCCAAGGAGGAGGGATCTACGAGCAGTACTTC.

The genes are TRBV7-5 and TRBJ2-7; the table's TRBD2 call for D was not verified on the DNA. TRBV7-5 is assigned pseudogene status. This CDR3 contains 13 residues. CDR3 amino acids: CARSLLLAYEQYF. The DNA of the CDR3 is TGTGCCAGAAGCTTACTACTAGCCTACGAGCAGTACTTC.

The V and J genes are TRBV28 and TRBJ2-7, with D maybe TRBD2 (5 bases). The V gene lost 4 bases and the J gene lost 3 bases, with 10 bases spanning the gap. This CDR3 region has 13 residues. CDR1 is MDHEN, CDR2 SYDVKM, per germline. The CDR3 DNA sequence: TGTGCCAGCAGTTCGGGGTTTCTCTACGAGCAGTACTTC. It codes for CASSSGFLYEQYF.

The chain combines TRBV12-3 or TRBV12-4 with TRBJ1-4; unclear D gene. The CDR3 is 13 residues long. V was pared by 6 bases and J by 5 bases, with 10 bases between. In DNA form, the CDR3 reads TGTGCCAGCAGCCCTCAGGAAAATGAAAAACTGTTTTTT. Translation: CASSPQENEKLFF.

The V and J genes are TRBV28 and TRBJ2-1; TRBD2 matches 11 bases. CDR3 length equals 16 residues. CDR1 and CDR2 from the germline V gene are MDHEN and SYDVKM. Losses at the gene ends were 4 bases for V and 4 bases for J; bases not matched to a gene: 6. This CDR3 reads CASSSPGLAAYNEQFF. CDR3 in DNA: TGTGCCAGCAGTTCTCCGGGACTAGCGGCTTACAATGAGCAGTTCTTC.